This T cell receptor (beta chain) was identified in a study of neurological immune-mediated disorders. The study, taken as a whole, reports: Private repertoires in all groups were suggested by the finding that expanded clones across subjects shared no CDR3 amino acid sequences.

TCRdb reprocessed the 5' RACE reads with MiXCR, giving one entry per CDR3 protein. Of about 24,000 distinct CDR3 sequences listed, roughly an eighth are singletons. This clonotype was recorded many times. Its target is not known. Where libraries were unsorted, they were derived from 2 million PBMCs stored at -80 degrees C. The germline CDR1 and CDR2 sequences are SGHRS and YFSETQ. The CDR3 is 16 amino acids. V lost 1 base and J 4 bases, leaving 14 bases between the germline ends. The TCR comes from a middle-aged woman with HTLV-1-associated myelopathy (HAM/TSP). J is TRBJ2-2 and V is TRBV5-1; D not certain. Sample: PBMCs. The CDR3 DNA sequence: TGCGCCAGCAGCTTGAGTTCTGGGATGGGCACCGGGGAGCTGTTTTTT. Translating it yields CASSLSSGMGTGELFF.